This TCR beta chain came from a study of human T cells and chemical hapten exposure (dated by TCRdb to the early 2020s). Describing the broader study: The libraries were sequenced as a pool, and the TCR yield per sample differed mostly because of small variations in library volumes within the pool. The study tracked peripheral blood TCR repertoire changes in vivo during primary and secondary sensitization to the hapten diphenylcyclopropenone (DPC) in alopecia patients. Each blood RNA sample was used to sequence both TCR alpha and TCR beta chains. Points the paper makes about the study in general: The number of TCRs above 1 in 1000 frequency did not change with DPC sensitization; there was no evidence of global repertoire structure alterations. After repeated subsampling, the strength of the expansion versus patch-test correlation and the threshold at which it became significant changed.

The intended sense of this specimen's time point label: healthy volunteer bleed at 2 weeks. Total RNA was isolated from unfractionated whole blood collected in Tempus Blood RNA tubes. Five healthy volunteers served as TCR sequencing controls and were bled at day 0, 2 weeks and 6 weeks. Many counts were recorded for this clonotype. This clone's antigen is unknown. Base-call qualities are not available, and no considerably larger clone is one nucleotide away. The germline V end is reduced by 4 bases and the J end by 0 bases; junction bases left unmatched: 7. The germline V gene (reference sequence) specifies LGHDT as CDR1 and YNNKEL as CDR2. The CDR3 holds 16 amino acids from the cysteine to the phenylalanine. This entry keeps only the CDR3 DNA: 48 bases, framed from base 1. The protocol used for the library was RACE. These reads were obtained on a NextSeq 500. During library preparation, unique molecular identifiers were attached to individual cDNA molecules so that TCRs could be counted in a quantitative, reproducible way. The source study handled its data this way. A median of about 100,000 TCRs per sample was observed, with a range of 23,224 to 690,600. V, J and CDR3 annotation of the TCR reads was carried out using the Decombinator software suite. To make PS versus PT1 abundance plots, every sample was subsampled to the same number of TCRs (28,000). Expanded TCRs were defined as absent before sensitization and observed at least eight times at the 2-week time point. Clones were called with MiXCR by TCRdb after fastp trimmed the public reads at Q25, and only in-frame beta chains were retained. Records with the same CDR3 protein are collapsed into one entry carrying the most frequent genes and DNA. The V and J calls come from TCRdb's annotation, not from the publication. Here the sample has over 45,000 distinct CDR3 sequences; around 4.1% occur a single time. The biggest ten clones account for approximately 1.7% of the sample.

The source is a female donor in good health. Some clones in this sample may be carry-over from other donors' samples. Specimen: whole blood. The rearranged segments are TRBV3-1 and TRBJ2-7, with 9 junctional bases fitting TRBD1. The CDR3 corresponds to CASSRTGGGSSYEQYF. The DNA reads as follows: TGTGCCAGCAGCCGAACAGGGGGCGGGAGCTCCTACGAGCAGTACTTC.